This record concerns one TCR beta chain sequence. MiXCR, applied by TCRdb to the PCR reads, yields one record per CDR3 protein. Counted here are over 9,000 distinct CDR3 sequences, about 27% occurring once; the ten biggest clones make up over 6.5%. This entry belongs to a study of immune characterization of retroperitoneal liposarcoma. The CDR3 spans 14 residues. J was trimmed by 4 bases and V by 6 bases; bases with no gene match: 7. Germline-derived CDR1 and CDR2 are MNHNS and SASEGT. Material for sequencing was tumor tissue. The genes are TRBV6-1 and TRBJ2-3; 7 bases align to TRBD1. This TCR was sampled from a male donor with retroperitoneal liposarcoma. CDR3 residues: CASRVRQGSDTQYF. Written as DNA, the CDR3 is TGTGCCAGCAGAGTGAGACAGGGATCAGATACGCAGTATTTT.